Listed here are 26 T cell receptor beta chains from one sample, sequenced in a study of T-cell reconstitution after alpha-beta-depleted transplantation in children. Unique molecular identifiers featured in how the TCRbeta library was prepared. TCRdb itself ran the PCR reads through MiXCR, one entry per CDR3 protein. This sample has 450,000 to 550,000 distinct CDR3 sequences, with about an eighth found just once. The specimen comprised PBMCs, mostly from graft donor cells, sampled 180 days after TCRalphabeta/CD19-depleted stem cell transplant. These receptors came from a female patient aged 2-9 years who had a stem cell transplant for aplastic anemia, so the T cells may come from the graft donor.

This clonotype was seen more than once but under ten times. CDR3 protein: CASSPGGSTYEQYV. CDR3 bases: TGTGCCAGCAGCCCAGGCGGAAGTACCTACGAGCAGTACGTC. This rearrangement joins TRBV7-9 to TRBJ2-7; D not certain. The CDR3 runs 14 residues. From germline, CDR1 is SEHNR and CDR2 FQNEAQ (reference sequence). V shed 5 bases and J shed 2 bases, with 13 bases lying between them.

This clonotype has more than one count but fewer than ten. The chain combines TRBV11-2 with TRBJ2-7; tentative D call: TRBD2 (6 bases). With 6 bases removed from V and 0 bases from J, the gap between germline ends came to 18 bases. This CDR3 is built from 16 residues. Germline CDR1 SGHAT, CDR2 FQNNGV. As DNA, the CDR3 is TGTGCCAGCAGTTCTCGGGGACTCTCTAGCTCCTACGAGCAGTACGTC. Translation gives CASSSRGLSSSYEQYV.

A word on this clonotype: The junction shows a germline mismatch at one end, possibly a read error. The chain recombines TRBV28 with TRBJ2-5, with 7 bases matching TRBD1. Germline lookup yields CDR1 MDHEN and CDR2 SYDVKM. This CDR3 is 17 amino acids long. The CDR3 bases are TGTGCCAGCAGTTTACCTCGTACAGGGGACGACCAAGAGCCCCAGTACTTC. This codes for CASSLPRTGDDQEPQYF. Based on the CDR3 plus reference TRBV28 and TRBJ2-5, the full variable domain is DVKVTQSSRYLVKRTGEKVFLECVQDMDHENMFWYRQDPGLGLRLIYFSYDVKMKEKGDIPEGYSVSREKKERFSLILESASTNQTSMYLCASSLPRTGDDQEPQYFGPGTRLLVL.

The chain joins TRBV7-9 to TRBJ1-6; D uncertain. V lost 6 bases and J lost 0, with 12 bases in between. CDR1 is SEHNR, CDR2 FQNEAQ, per germline (reference sequence). This CDR3 has 16 amino acids. CDR3 sequence (DNA): TGTGCCAGCAGTTCAGAGCTGAGCTCCTATAATTCACCCCTCCACTTT. It encodes CASSSELSSYNSPLHF.

V is TRBV15 and J is TRBJ2-1, with 11 bases aligning to TRBD2. The CDR3 extends over 15 amino acids. The ends lost 5 bases at V and 10 bases at J; junction bases unmatched: 10. Looked up from germline, CDR1 is LNHNV and CDR2 is YYDKDF (reference sequence). The CDR3 loop is CATSSPRLAGREQFF. In DNA, the CDR3 is TGTGCCACCAGCTCCCCCCGACTAGCGGGAAGGGAGCAGTTCTTC.

This clonotype was observed a few times. The J gene is TRBJ2-3, the V gene TRBV7-9, with D perhaps matching TRBD1 (6 bases). The germline V and J ends were trimmed by 5 bases and 2 bases, with 14 bases remaining between them. The CDR3 has 15 amino acids. Germline CDR1 is SEHNR and CDR2 is FQNEAQ (reference sequence). CDR3 in DNA: TGTGCCAGCAGCGCTCCCGGGACAATCACAGATACGCAGTATTTT. It yields the protein CASSAPGTITDTQYF.

Here the CDR3 DNA reads TGTGCCAGCAGTTCCGCCTCCGGGACTAGCGGGAGTAGGGATACGCAGTATTTT. Translated, it gives CASSSASGTSGSRDTQYF. This chain joins TRBV6-5 and TRBJ2-3; 14 positions match TRBD2. The length of the CDR3 is 18 residues. The J segment lost 6 bases and the V segment lost 4 bases, leaving 12 bases of the junction unmatched. CDR1 and CDR2 from the germline V gene are MNHEY and SVGAGI.

V is TRBV12-5 and J is TRBJ2-5, with D possibly being TRBD2 (6 bases). The V gene lost 7 bases and the J gene lost 2 bases, with 17 bases spanning the gap. Germline assignment: CDR1 LGHNT and CDR2 FRNRAP. The CDR3 runs to 15 residues. CDR3 residues: CASARDGGTQETQYF. The CDR3 coding sequence is TGTGCTAGTGCGCGGGACGGCGGGACGCAAGAGACCCAGTACTTC.

This clonotype was counted at least ten times. The V and J genes are TRBV20-1 and TRBJ2-5; D is undetermined. V dropped 0 bases and J dropped 1 base, with 6 bases sitting between them. CDR3 length equals 13 residues. Germline V gene data show CDR1 as DFQATT and CDR2 as SNEGSKA (reference sequence). CDR3 residues: CSAREGSQETQYF. CDR3 sequence (DNA): TGCAGTGCTAGAGAGGGCAGCCAAGAGACCCAGTACTTC.

The sample holds a few counts of this clonotype. The V and J genes are TRBV28 and TRBJ2-7; 8 bases are shared with TRBD1. CDR1 and CDR2 from the germline V gene are MDHEN and SYDVKM. CDR3 size: 15 residues. The junction had 14 bases not matched to a gene; V was cut back by 6 bases and J by 7 bases. CDR3 in DNA: TGTGCCAGCAGACAGCTCCGGGACAGGCCTGTGGAGCAGTACTTC. This translates into CASRQLRDRPVEQYF. Filled out from reference TRBV28 and TRBJ2-7, the complete variable domain reads DVKVTQSSRYLVKRTGEKVFLECVQDMDHENMFWYRQDPGLGLRLIYFSYDVKMKEKGDIPEGYSVSREKKERFSLILESASTNQTSMYLCASRQLRDRPVEQYFGPGTRLTVT.

The genes are TRBV29-1 and TRBJ2-1; D remains unclear. The CDR3 contains 18 residues. Deletions cut 0 bases from V and 8 bases from J, with 26 bases between. The germline V gene encodes CDR1 SQVTM and CDR2 ANQGSEA. Here the CDR3 DNA reads TGCAGCGTTGAAGATCCCTCCCCCAGATGGCGTTTATACGATGAGCAGTTCTTC. It translates to CSVEDPSPRWRLYDEQFF.

This clonotype was observed many times. J is TRBJ2-1 and V is TRBV12-3 or TRBV12-4; 8 bases align to TRBD2. V lost 8 bases to trimming and J lost 7 bases; unmatched junction nucleotides: 16. The CDR3 spans 16 residues. The CDR3 loop reads CASFPSGHNEPNEQFF. CDR3 DNA sequence: TGTGCCAGCTTCCCTAGCGGGCACAACGAACCTAATGAGCAGTTCTTC.

The chain employs TRBV6-2 or TRBV6-3 and TRBJ2-7; 11 positions match TRBD2. Losses at the gene ends were 4 bases for V and 6 bases for J; bases not matched to a gene: 8. Germline values: CDR1 MNHEY, CDR2 SVGEGT. The CDR3 totals 15 residues. The chain's CDR3 is CASSSAGLAVSEQYV. For the CDR3, the DNA is TGTGCCAGCAGTTCCGCGGGACTAGCGGTTTCCGAGCAGTACGTC.

The chain recombines TRBV4-2 with TRBJ2-7; 8 bases fit TRBD2. With V trimmed by 8 bases and J by 2 bases, 11 bases remained unmatched. The CDR3 has 15 amino acids. Germline V gene data show CDR1 as LGHNA and CDR2 as YNFKEQ. DNA of the CDR3: TGTGCCAGCGGCCCCGGGCGGGGGGTTACCTACGAGCAGTACTTC. It codes for CASGPGRGVTYEQYF.

This chain connects TRBV18 to TRBJ2-4; 8 bases align to TRBD2. This CDR3 spans 16 amino acids. The V segment lost 2 bases and the J segment 1 base; nucleotides outside the gene matches: 4. CDR1 and CDR2 from the germline V gene are KGHSH and LQKENI. The CDR3 sequence is CASSPRLAKAKNIQYF. The CDR3 DNA reads as TGTGCCAGCTCACCAAGACTAGCGAAGGCCAAAAACATTCAGTACTTC.

The CDR3 nucleotides are TGTGCCAGCAGTTCCACTTGGGGTGGCGGGAGTCTGGATGAGCAGTTCTTC. This encodes CASSSTWGGGSLDEQFF. J is TRBJ2-1 and V is TRBV6-5, with 7 bases fitting TRBD2. With 4 bases clipped from V and 8 bases from J, the junction kept 17 bases outside the gene matches. This CDR3 region has 17 residues. The germline gives CDR1 MNHEY, CDR2 SVGAGI.

There are a few counts of this clonotype. This chain uses TRBV18 with TRBJ1-3, with D unresolved. Germline V CDR1 and CDR2: KGHSH, LQKENI. This CDR3 is built from 14 residues. V lost 5 bases, J lost 0 bases, and 8 bases lay in between. CDR3 nucleotides: TGTGCCAGCTCAGTTACAGACTCTGGAAACACCATATATTTT. This gives the protein CASSVTDSGNTIYF.

This clonotype was counted at least ten times. The rearrangement joins TRBV7-3 to TRBJ2-1; 9 nucleotides match TRBD2. V was clipped by 2 bases and J by 6 bases; unmatched bases: 2. The germline V gene encodes CDR1 SGHTA and CDR2 FQGTGA. This CDR3 region has 14 residues. The CDR3 region has the DNA TGTGCCAGCAGCTTAGCGGGGGGGCTCAATGAGCAGTTCTTC. It is translated as CASSLAGGLNEQFF.

This clonotype was seen at least ten times. The chain combines TRBV7-9 with TRBJ1-2, with no clear D. V lost 1 base, J lost 3 bases, and 9 bases lay in between. The germline V gene has CDR1 SEHNR and CDR2 FQNEAQ (reference sequence). This CDR3 is built from 14 residues. CDR3 DNA sequence: TGTGCCAGCAGCTTAGGTCGCGGCTACTATGGCTACACCTTC. This codes for CASSLGRGYYGYTF.

V usage is TRBV10-3 and J usage is TRBJ2-7; tentatively, D is TRBD2 (5 bases). There are 15 residues in the CDR3. The ends were cut back, 3 bases at V and 4 bases at J, with 16 bases in the middle. Germline values: CDR1 ENHRY, CDR2 SYGVKD. The CDR3: CAISDPVRERYEQYF. CDR3 nucleotides: TGTGCCATCAGTGACCCGGTTCGGGAACGGTACGAGCAGTACTTC.

In its sample, this clonotype was seen many times. CDR3 loop: CASTARDRDTDTQYF. DNA of the CDR3: TGCGCCAGCACTGCCCGGGACAGGGACACAGATACGCAGTATTTT. The rearrangement uses TRBV5-1 and TRBJ2-3, with 9 positions matching TRBD1. Germline CDR1 and CDR2: SGHRS and YFSETQ. CDR3 size: 15 residues. V gave up 6 bases and J gave up 2 bases; unmatched junction bases: 7.

This clonotype was seen at least ten times. V usage is TRBV28 and J usage is TRBJ1-1; the D gene is possibly TRBD1 (5 bases). Germline loops: CDR1 MDHEN, CDR2 SYDVKM. V was trimmed by 7 bases and J by 0 bases, leaving 12 bases between them. The CDR3 loop spans 14 amino acids. The CDR3 loop reads CASTPGTLNTEAFF. In DNA form, the CDR3 reads TGTGCCAGCACCCCGGGGACTCTGAACACTGAAGCTTTCTTT.

The chain links TRBV9 to TRBJ2-1; perhaps TRBD2 as D (6 bases). Trimming left V 3 bases short and J 2 bases short, with 15 bases between. Per the germline V gene, CDR1 is SGDLS and CDR2 is YYNGEE. The CDR3 loop spans 16 amino acids. DNA of the CDR3: TGTGCCAGCAGCGCGGACTGGCGGGGAACCTACAATGAGCAGTTCTTC. It encodes CASSADWRGTYNEQFF.

This clonotype appeared a few times. The CDR3 here is CSEREQGRQTQYF. The CDR3 region has the DNA TGCAGTGAAAGGGAGCAGGGGAGGCAGACCCAGTACTTC. The chain employs TRBV20-1 and TRBJ2-5, with D perhaps assigned TRBD1 or TRBD2 (6 bases each). The ends were cut back, 7 bases at V and 6 bases at J, with 18 bases in the middle. The germline V gene encodes CDR1 DFQATT and CDR2 SNEGSKA (reference sequence). The CDR3 spans 13 residues.

The J gene is TRBJ2-7, the V gene TRBV6-2 or TRBV6-3; no reliable D call. Germline V gives CDR1 MNHEY, CDR2 SVGEGT. The CDR3 sequence is 13 residues long. V dropped 2 bases and J dropped 2 bases, with 7 bases sitting between them. As DNA, the CDR3 is TGTGCCAGCAGTTACGACAATCCCTACGAGCAGTACGTC. Residues: CASSYDNPYEQYV.

The chain links TRBV19 to TRBJ1-5; D uncertain. The CDR3 runs 13 residues. V lost 5 bases to trimming and J lost 5 bases, with 10 bases between them. Per germline, CDR1 LNHDA and CDR2 SQIVND (reference sequence). CDR3: CASSSGGHQPQHF. CDR3 coding DNA: TGTGCCAGTAGTTCCGGCGGGCATCAGCCCCAGCATTTT.